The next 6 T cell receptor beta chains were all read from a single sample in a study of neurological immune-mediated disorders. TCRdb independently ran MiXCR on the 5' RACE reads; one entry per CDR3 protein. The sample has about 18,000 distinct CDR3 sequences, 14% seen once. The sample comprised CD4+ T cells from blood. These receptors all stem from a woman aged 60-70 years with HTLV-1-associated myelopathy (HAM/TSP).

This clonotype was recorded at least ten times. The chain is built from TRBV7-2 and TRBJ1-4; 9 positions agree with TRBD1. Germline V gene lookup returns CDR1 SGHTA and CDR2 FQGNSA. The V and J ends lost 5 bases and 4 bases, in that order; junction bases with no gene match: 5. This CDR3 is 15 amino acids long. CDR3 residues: CASSQTGGNNEKLFF. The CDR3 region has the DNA TGTGCCAGCAGCCAGACAGGGGGGAATAATGAAAAACTGTTTTTT.

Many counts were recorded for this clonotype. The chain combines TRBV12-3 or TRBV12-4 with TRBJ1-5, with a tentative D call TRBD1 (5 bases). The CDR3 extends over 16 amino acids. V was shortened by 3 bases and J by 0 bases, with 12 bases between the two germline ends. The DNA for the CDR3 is TGTGCCAGCAGTTTCGCAGGGTCTTATAGCAATCAGCCCCAGCATTTT. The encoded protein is CASSFAGSYSNQPQHF.

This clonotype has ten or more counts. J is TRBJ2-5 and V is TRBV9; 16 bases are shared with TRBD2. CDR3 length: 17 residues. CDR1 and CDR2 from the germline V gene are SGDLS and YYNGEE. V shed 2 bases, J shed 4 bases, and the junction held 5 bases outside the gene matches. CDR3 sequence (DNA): TGTGCCAGCAGCGTGGGGACTAGCGGGAGGGGGACAGAGACCCAGTACTTC. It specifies CASSVGTSGRGTETQYF. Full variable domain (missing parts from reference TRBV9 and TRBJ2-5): DSGVTQTPKHLITATGQRVTLRCSPRSGDLSVYWYQQSLDQGLQFLIQYYNGEERAKGNILERFSAQQFPDLHSELNLSSLELGDSALYFCASSVGTSGRGTETQYFGPGTRLLVL.

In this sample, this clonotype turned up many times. In nucleotides, the CDR3 is TGCGCCAGCAGCTTGGCTATAGCCCCGAACACCGGGGAGCTGTTTTTT. This sequence encodes CASSLAIAPNTGELFF. V usage is TRBV5-1 and J usage is TRBJ2-2; D remains ambiguous. The CDR3 consists of 16 residues. Trimming cost V 0 bases and J 0 bases, with 9 bases left between them. The germline CDR1 and CDR2 sequences are SGHRS and YFSETQ.

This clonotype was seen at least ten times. The CDR3 DNA sequence: TGCAGTGCTAGAGAGCGGGGCACAGATACGCAGTATTTT. This translates into CSARERGTDTQYF. J is TRBJ2-3 and V is TRBV20-1; tentatively, D is TRBD2 (5 bases). The germline V gene encodes CDR1 DFQATT and CDR2 SNEGSKA (reference sequence). Deletions cut 0 bases from V and 1 base from J, with 5 bases between. The CDR3 has 13 amino acids.

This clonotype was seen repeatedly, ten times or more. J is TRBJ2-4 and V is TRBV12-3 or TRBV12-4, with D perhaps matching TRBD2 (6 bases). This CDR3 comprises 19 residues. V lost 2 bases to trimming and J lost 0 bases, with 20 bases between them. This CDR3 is CASSLRRVRTRIAKNIQYF. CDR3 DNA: TGTGCCAGCAGTTTAAGGAGGGTCAGAACCCGTATAGCCAAAAACATTCAGTACTTC.